These 24 T cell receptor beta chains came from one sample sequenced in a study of cytomegalovirus exposure and HLA in healthy donors. The PCR made use of 60 Vbeta and 13 Jbeta primers. Only in-frame clones appear in the TCRdb table, and some are missing; sequencing was by immunoSEQ multiplex PCR. With about 130,000 clones in the sample, the ten largest clones hold under 2%. The material sequenced was PBMCs. The receptors were sampled from a man younger than 30 in good health and CMV-seronegative.

Remarks on this clone: This sample includes further DNA sequences coding for the same CDR3. This chain links TRBV6-6 with TRBJ1-6; 8 bases align to TRBD1. This CDR3 has 15 amino acids. In germline, CDR1 is MNHNY, CDR2 SVGAGI (reference sequence). V dropped 5 bases and J dropped 8; count of bases not matched to a gene: 8. CDR3 DNA sequence: TGTGCCAGCAGTCCGACAGGGGTTCAGTATTCACCCCTCCACTTT. Encoded protein: CASSPTGVQYSPLHF.

The chain is built from TRBV28 and TRBJ2-5, with TRBD2 matching over 11 bases. Looked up from germline, CDR1 is MDHEN and CDR2 is SYDVKM. The J segment lost 5 bases and the V segment lost 6 bases, leaving 8 bases of the junction unmatched. The CDR3 covers 15 residues. The CDR3 region has the DNA TGTGCCAGCAGGAACCTAGCGGGAGGAGGGGAGACCCAGTACTTC. Residues: CASRNLAGGGETQYF.

The J gene is TRBJ2-1, the V gene TRBV9, with 10 positions matching TRBD2. Germline assignment: CDR1 SGDLS and CDR2 YYNGEE. This CDR3 is built from 19 residues. The J segment lost 4 bases and the V segment lost 4 bases, leaving 17 bases of the junction unmatched. CDR3 nucleotide sequence: TGTGCCAGCAGCCCAAGAGGGGGGTTAGCGGGAGGTTTTTACAATGAGCAGTTCTTC. Its translation: CASSPRGGLAGGFYNEQFF.

The chain links TRBV18 to TRBJ1-6, with D possibly TRBD1 on 6 matching bases. V was pared by 0 bases and J by 7 bases, with 13 bases between. The CDR3 runs to 16 residues. CDR1 and CDR2 (germline): KGHSH, LQKENI. For the CDR3, the DNA is TGTGCCAGCTCACCACCGTCAGGGGCAGGGAATTCACCCCTCCACTTT. Protein sequence: CASSPPSGAGNSPLHF.

The chain is built from TRBV30 and TRBJ2-1; D call uncertain. This CDR3 has 15 residues. Germline CDR1 is GTSNPN and CDR2 is SVGIG (reference sequence). V shed 4 bases and J shed 0 bases, with 13 bases lying between them. The CDR3 is CAWTPDWNSYNEQFF. The CDR3 region has the DNA TGTGCCTGGACTCCTGACTGGAACTCCTACAATGAGCAGTTCTTC.

The V call is TRBV15, the J call TRBJ2-1, with a tentative D call TRBD2 (6 bases). The CDR3 totals 15 residues. The V end lost 1 base, the J end lost 4 bases, and 11 bases lay between the germline ends. From germline, CDR1 is LNHNV and CDR2 YYDKDF (reference sequence). The chain's CDR3 is CATSRGTTSYNEQFF. The CDR3 DNA reads TGTGCCACCAGCAGAGGGACTACTTCTTACAATGAGCAGTTCTTC.

The CDR3 reads CAISESNGGVNTGELFF. The CDR3 bases are TGTGCCATCAGTGAGTCTAATGGCGGGGTGAACACCGGGGAGCTGTTTTTT. The chain links TRBV10-3 to TRBJ2-2; D might be TRBD2 (6 bases). V lost 0 bases and J 1 base, leaving 12 bases between the germline ends. Germline CDR1 reads ENHRY; CDR2 reads SYGVKD. The CDR3 runs 17 residues.

Here the CDR3 reads CASAWGGGTEAFF. The DNA for the CDR3 is TGTGCCAGCGCCTGGGGGGGAGGAACTGAAGCTTTCTTT. V gene TRBV11-3 combines with J gene TRBJ1-1, with a weak D call TRBD1 (5 bases). The CDR3 totals 13 residues. The V gene's germline CDR1 is SGHNT and CDR2 YENEEA. Trimming pared 8 bases from V and 5 bases from J, leaving 15 bases between.

The genes are TRBV6-6 and TRBJ1-2; TRBD1 matches 7 bases. With V trimmed by 7 bases and J by 1 base, 6 bases remained unmatched. Germline V CDR1 and CDR2: MNHNY, SVGAGI (reference sequence). The CDR3 length is 14 residues. The CDR3 loop reads CASTGGQYNYGYTF. The CDR3 region has the DNA TGTGCCAGCACTGGGGGACAGTATAACTATGGCTACACCTTC.

V usage is TRBV27 and J usage is TRBJ2-7, with TRBD1 matching over 7 bases. Trimming cost V 6 bases and J 1 base; bases outside gene matches: 9. CDR1 is MNHEY, CDR2 SMNVEV, per germline (reference sequence). The CDR3 consists of 15 residues. CDR3 in DNA: TGTGCCAGCAGCTTGACAGGGTCCTCTTCCTACGAGCAGTACTTC. It yields the protein CASSLTGSSSYEQYF.

The genes are TRBV6-4 and TRBJ2-2; TRBD2 might be the D (6 bases). Per germline, CDR1 MRHNA and CDR2 SNTAGT. CDR3 size: 17 residues. V was trimmed by 8 bases and J by 0 bases, leaving 19 bases between them. The CDR3 nucleotides are TGTGCCAGCTCAAAGTGGGGGACTGCGGCGAACACCGGGGAGCTGTTTTTT. Translation gives CASSKWGTAANTGELFF.

In DNA, the CDR3 is TGTGCCAGCAGCCCCGAGCCCTCTGGAAACACCATATATTTT. Its translation: CASSPEPSGNTIYF. This rearrangement joins TRBV4-2 to TRBJ1-3, with D unresolved. CDR1 is LGHNA, CDR2 YNFKEQ, per germline. The CDR3 extends over 14 amino acids. The V end was cut by 4 bases, the J end by 0 bases, with 7 bases between.

The chain carries TRBV11-2 and TRBJ2-2; 9 bases map to TRBD2. Trimming at V came to 2 bases and at J to 5 bases, leaving 3 bases not matched to a gene. The CDR3 runs to 15 residues. Germline-derived CDR1 and CDR2 are SGHAT and FQNNGV. For the CDR3, the DNA is TGTGCCAGCAGCTTAAGGACTAGCGATACCGGGGAGCTGTTTTTT. Amino acids: CASSLRTSDTGELFF.

The chain links TRBV5-4 to TRBJ2-1; 7 bases align to TRBD1. This CDR3 comprises 15 residues. V lost 6 bases, J lost 4 bases, and 10 bases stayed unmatched. Looked up from germline, CDR1 is SGHNT and CDR2 is YYREEE (reference sequence). CDR3 DNA sequence: TGTGCCAGCAATCATACAGGGGAGAATTACAATGAGCAGTTCTTC. Translating it yields CASNHTGENYNEQFF.

The gene calls are TRBV7-3 and TRBJ2-1; TRBD2 matches 11 bases. The CDR3 is made up of 15 amino acids. Germline V gene sequence: CDR1 SGHTA, CDR2 FQGTGA. J gave up 6 bases and V 0 bases, and 1 base lay outside the gene matches. In DNA form, the CDR3 reads TGTGCCAGCAGCTTAACTAGCGGGAGGGGCAATGAGCAGTTCTTC. Amino acids: CASSLTSGRGNEQFF.

The chain is built from TRBV19 and TRBJ2-6, with 8 bases matching TRBD1. The junction had 9 bases not matched to a gene; V was cut back by 5 bases and J by 0 bases. Germline assignment: CDR1 LNHDA and CDR2 SQIVND (reference sequence). This CDR3 spans 18 amino acids. The CDR3 sequence is CASSVPGTGNSGANVLTF. CDR3 nucleotide sequence: TGTGCCAGTAGTGTGCCCGGGACAGGCAACTCTGGGGCCAACGTCCTGACTTTC.

V usage is TRBV19 and J usage is TRBJ2-2; maybe TRBD2 (5 bases). Looked up from germline, CDR1 is LNHDA and CDR2 is SQIVND (reference sequence). V dropped 10 bases and J dropped 5 bases, with 11 bases sitting between them. The CDR3 is made up of 12 amino acids. In DNA, the CDR3 is TGTGCCACTAAAGAGGGTACCGGGGAGCTGTTTTTT. Translation: CATKEGTGELFF.

CDR3 DNA sequence: TGTGCCAGCAGCCCGCGGGATTTAGGGAACTATGGCTACACCTTC. Its protein is CASSPRDLGNYGYTF. V usage is TRBV4-2 and J usage is TRBJ1-2; D ambiguous. The V gene lost 4 bases and the J gene lost 2 bases, with 14 bases spanning the gap. This CDR3 has 15 residues. Germline CDR1 and CDR2: LGHNA and YNFKEQ.

This rearrangement joins TRBV28 to TRBJ1-1; D unclear. In germline, CDR1 is MDHEN, CDR2 SYDVKM. The CDR3 totals 16 residues. The ends were cut back, 1 base at V and 0 bases at J, with 12 bases in the middle. The DNA for the CDR3 is TGTGCCAGCAGTTTATTGGGCGGGGTGATGAACACTGAAGCTTTCTTT. Amino acids: CASSLLGGVMNTEAFF.

This chain connects TRBV2 to TRBJ1-1; possible D gene TRBD1, 5 bases. Germline V gives CDR1 SNHLY, CDR2 FYNNEI. This CDR3 contains 14 residues. Trimming took off 6 bases at V and 1 base at J, with 12 bases between the two ends. In DNA form, the CDR3 reads TGTGCCAGCAGCCTAGCGGACAAGAACACTGAAGCTTTCTTT. It is translated as CASSLADKNTEAFF.

This sequence joins TRBV5-4 and TRBJ2-1; D might be TRBD2 (6 bases). CDR1 SGHNT and CDR2 YYREEE come from the germline V gene (reference sequence). The CDR3 contains 16 residues. The germline V and J ends were trimmed by 4 bases and 6 bases, with 20 bases remaining between them. This CDR3 is CASSPGGPGPLNEQFF. The CDR3 DNA reads TGTGCCAGCAGCCCCGGGGGACCGGGGCCCCTCAATGAGCAGTTCTTC.

The chain employs TRBV6-1 and TRBJ2-7; TRBD2 matches 10 bases. This CDR3 comprises 15 residues. V lost 5 bases to trimming and J lost 5 bases; unmatched junction nucleotides: 9. Germline CDR1 MNHNS, CDR2 SASEGT. This CDR3 reads CASSRVAGGADEQYF. CDR3 nucleotide sequence: TGTGCCAGCAGTCGGGTAGCGGGGGGTGCCGACGAGCAGTACTTC.

The rearrangement uses TRBV6-5 and TRBJ1-6; 9 nucleotides match TRBD1. The junction had 5 bases not matched to a gene; V was cut back by 1 base and J by 10 bases. CDR3 length equals 15 residues. Germline V gene lookup returns CDR1 MNHEY and CDR2 SVGAGI. CDR3 coding DNA: TGTGCCAGCAGTTACTTGGGACAGGGCGGATCACCCCTCCACTTT. Translating it yields CASSYLGQGGSPLHF.

The chain is built from TRBV4-3 and TRBJ1-2, with 7 bases aligning to TRBD1. V was clipped by 3 bases and J by 4 bases; unmatched bases: 8. Germline CDR1 reads LGHNA; CDR2 reads YSLEER. There are 15 residues in the CDR3. The CDR3 loop is CASSHRTGGIYGYTF. The CDR3 nucleotides read TGCGCCAGCAGCCACAGGACAGGAGGTATCTATGGCTACACCTTC.